Described below is a single T cell receptor (beta chain) sequence and its context. Its antigen is undetermined. These data belong to a study of siplizumab effects on memory and regulatory T cells. Study outcomes and limitations: Fewer alloreactive sequences mapped to unstimulated CD4+ memory cells under siplizumab.

The germline V gene encodes CDR1 SGDLS and CDR2 YYNGEE. After removal of 0 bases from V and 4 bases from J, the junction contained 7 bases not matched to a gene. CDR3 length: 16 residues. Per-sample assaying covered 95,000 to 100,000 TCR templates. Measured with immunoSEQ multiplex PCR; TCRdb has only the in-frame clones, and not every one. This sample has over 95,000 clones, with over 85% found just once. The TCR comes from a human donor in good health. The chain combines TRBV9 with TRBJ2-3; 8 nucleotides match TRBD2. The sequenced sample consisted of non-Treg CD4+ T cells sorted from blood. The CDR3 coding sequence is TGTGCCAGCAGCGTAGGGGTTAGCGGGGTATCAGATACGCAGTATTTT. It yields the protein CASSVGVSGVSDTQYF.